A selection of T cell receptor beta chains follows, all from one sample in a study of T-cell reconstitution after alpha-beta-depleted transplantation in children. TCRdb reprocessed the PCR reads with MiXCR, giving one entry per CDR3 protein. The sample has around 960,000 distinct CDR3 sequences, 25% to 35% seen once; the top ten hold approximately 30%. The specimen was PBMCs, mostly from graft donor cells, collected 360 days after TCRalphabeta/CD19-depleted stem cell transplant. The receptors originated from a boy less than two years old who had a stem cell transplant for SCID, so the T cells may come from the graft donor. Each CDR3 is given with its conserved first and last residue. The D gene is left open where the match is weak. Rows may omit the clone size; those that give it use once, few, many or a size class.

>TRBV29-1|NA|NA|TRBJ2-1
TGCAGCGTTGAAGATAGGGGCAGGGGAAGGGAGCAGTTCTTC
CSVEDRGRGREQFF
>TRBV28|NA|NA|TRBJ2-7
TGTGCCAGCAGTTTTGAACCAGGGGCCAACGAGCAGTACTTC
CASSFEPGANEQYF
>TRBV18|NA|NA|TRBJ2-7
TGTGCCAGCTCACCAGACCGGCTCCTGGAGCAGTACTTC
CASSPDRLLEQYF
>TRBV7-9|many|TRBD1|TRBJ2-1
TGTGCCAGCCTACGGGACAGGGGATACAATGAGCAGTTCTTC
CASLRDRGYNEQFF
>TRBV12-3/TRBV12-4|few|TRBD2|TRBJ2-5
TGTGCCAGCAGCCCCTTAGCGGGGGCGGTGGAGACCCAGTACTTC
CASSPLAGAVETQYF
>TRBV12-3/TRBV12-4|NA|NA|TRBJ2-2
TGTGCCAGCAGGGCCCAGGGTCATGTCACCGGGGAGCTGTTTTTT
CASRAQGHVTGELFF
>TRBV6-2/TRBV6-3|few|TRBD2|TRBJ2-1
TGTGCCAGCAGTTACCCAGCGGGGCCCACCTACAATGAGCAGTTCTTC
CASSYPAGPTYNEQFF
>TRBV10-3|NA|NA|TRBJ1-1
TGTGCCATCGGAGACGATCCAGATGAAGCTTTCTTT
CAIGDDPDEAFF
>TRBV4-3|NA|NA|TRBJ2-7
TGCGCCAGCAGCCAAGACGGGGGGCGAAACTACGAGCAGTACTTC
CASSQDGGRNYEQYF
>TRBV4-1|few|TRBD1|TRBJ2-7
TGCGCCAGCAGTCCCGGGACAGGGTCTAGCTCCTACGAGCAGTACTTC
CASSPGTGSSSYEQYF
>TRBV6-2/TRBV6-3|few|NA|TRBJ2-3
TGTGCCAGCAGTTACGGGGAATTGGGGACAGATACGCAGTATTTT
CASSYGELGTDTQYF
>TRBV18|NA|NA|TRBJ1-1
TGTGCCAGCTCACCACCCGGGACACGGAGCACTGAAGCTTTCTTT
CASSPPGTRSTEAFF
>TRBV15|NA|NA|TRBJ1-2
TGTGCCACCGGGGGGGCCAACTATGGCTACACCTTC
CATGGANYGYTF
>TRBV4-1|NA|NA|TRBJ2-5
TGCGCCAGCAGCCAGGCCCTTCCGACAAAATCGACCCAGTACTTC
CASSQALPTKSTQYF
>TRBV5-6|NA|NA|TRBJ2-1
TGTGCCAGCAGCTTGTACAGGGTCGGGAATGAGCAGTTCTTC
CASSLYRVGNEQFF
>TRBV2|NA|TRBD1|TRBJ1-1
TGTGCCAGCATGGACAGGGCCCCTGAAGCTTTCTTT
CASMDRAPEAFF
>TRBV24-1|NA|TRBD1|TRBJ1-2
TGTGCCACCAGTGACCGGACAGGCTATGGCTACACCTTC
CATSDRTGYGYTF
>TRBV12-3/TRBV12-4|NA|TRBD1|TRBJ1-4
TGTGCCAGCAGGGGGACAGCCAATAATGAAAAACTGTTTTTT
CASRGTANNEKLFF
>TRBV5-1|NA|NA|TRBJ2-2
TGCGCCACCACACGGGGGATCCGGACCGGGGAGCTGTTTTTT
CATTRGIRTGELFF
>TRBV7-7|NA|TRBD1|TRBJ2-2
TGTGCCAGCAGCTTCAGTTCGGGACAGGCGACGAACACCGGGGAGCTGTTTTTT
CASSFSSGQATNTGELFF
>TRBV6-5|few|NA|TRBJ2-5
TGTGCCAGCAGTTACGGGGGACTCCAAGAGACCCAGTACTTC
CASSYGGLQETQYF
>TRBV4-3|NA|TRBD2|TRBJ2-5
TGCGCCAGCAGCCTCCGGCTAGCGGTAATCTCCGAGACCCAGTACTTC
CASSLRLAVISETQYF
>TRBV12-3/TRBV12-4|NA|TRBD1|TRBJ2-5
TGTGCCAGCAGTTTACAGACCCTCCGGGACAGACAACAAGAGACCCAGTACTTC
CASSLQTLRDRQQETQYF
>TRBV6-5|few|TRBD2|TRBJ2-4
TGTGCCAGCAGTTACACCAACGGACTAGCGGGGACCAAAAACATTCAGTACTTC
CASSYTNGLAGTKNIQYF
>TRBV5-6|NA|TRBD2|TRBJ2-1
TGTGCCAGCAGCTTGAGACTAGCGGTGCCCTACAATGAGCAGTTCTTC
CASSLRLAVPYNEQFF
>TRBV5-1|NA|NA|TRBJ2-7
TGCGCCAGCAGCCTCCCGCAGGGGAGCTCCTACGAGCAGTACTTC
CASSLPQGSSYEQYF
>TRBV27|few|NA|TRBJ2-1
TGTGCCAGCAGTTTTGACCGACTTAACAATGAGCAGTTCTTC
CASSFDRLNNEQFF